The present TCR beta chain was sequenced within a study of blood T cell repertoires in COVID-19. As processed by the authors: Amplification with reference gene primers provided the estimates of nucleated cell counts. Using immunoSEQ multiplex PCR, the repertoire was profiled, and TCRdb retains in-frame clones only, with some absent. The V and J calls and the clone size are those of that table, but D and trimming were determined from the DNA. The table shows approximately 40,000 clones, with approximately 80% occurring only once. V dropped 6 bases and J dropped 0 bases, with 27 bases sitting between them. The CDR3 contains 19 residues. Germline CDR1 is SGHRS and CDR2 is YFSETQ.

The specimen was peripheral blood. The TCR originated in a woman aged 55-75 years with acute or convalescent COVID-19. The chain has TRBV5-1 and TRBJ1-1; tentative D call: TRBD1 (6 bases). The chain's CDR3 is CASTRQPRGQRVMNTEAFF. The CDR3 DNA follows: TGCGCCAGCACCAGGCAACCCAGGGGCCAACGCGTCATGAACACTGAAGCTTTCTTT.